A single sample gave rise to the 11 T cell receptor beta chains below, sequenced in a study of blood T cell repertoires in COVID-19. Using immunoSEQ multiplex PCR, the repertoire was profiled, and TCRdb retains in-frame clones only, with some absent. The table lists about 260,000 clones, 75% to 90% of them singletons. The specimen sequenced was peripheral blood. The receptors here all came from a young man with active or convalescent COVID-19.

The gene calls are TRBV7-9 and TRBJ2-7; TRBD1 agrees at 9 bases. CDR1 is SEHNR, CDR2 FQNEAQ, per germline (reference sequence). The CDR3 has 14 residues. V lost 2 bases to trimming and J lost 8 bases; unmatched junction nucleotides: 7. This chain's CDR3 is CASSLTLGTGKQYF. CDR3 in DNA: TGTGCCAGCAGCTTAACCCTTGGGACAGGGAAGCAGTACTTC.

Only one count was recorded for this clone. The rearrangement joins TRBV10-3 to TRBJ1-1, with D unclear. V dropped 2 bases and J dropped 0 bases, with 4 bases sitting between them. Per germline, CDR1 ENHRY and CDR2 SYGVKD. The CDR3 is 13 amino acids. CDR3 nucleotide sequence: TGTGCCATCAGTGAGCAGATGAACACTGAAGCTTTCTTT. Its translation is CAISEQMNTEAFF.

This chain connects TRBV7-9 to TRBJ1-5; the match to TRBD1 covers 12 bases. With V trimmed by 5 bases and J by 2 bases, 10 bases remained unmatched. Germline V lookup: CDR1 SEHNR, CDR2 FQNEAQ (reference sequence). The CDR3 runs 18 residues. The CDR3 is CASSTGTGGAGGNQPQHF. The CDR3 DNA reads TGTGCCAGCAGCACCGGGACAGGGGGCGCCGGGGGCAATCAGCCCCAGCATTTT.

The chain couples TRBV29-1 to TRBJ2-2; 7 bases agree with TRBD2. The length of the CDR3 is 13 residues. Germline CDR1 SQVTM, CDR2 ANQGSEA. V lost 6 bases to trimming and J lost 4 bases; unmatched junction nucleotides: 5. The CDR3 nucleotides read TGCAGCGTCATTAAGCGGGGCACCGGGGAGCTGTTTTTT. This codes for CSVIKRGTGELFF.

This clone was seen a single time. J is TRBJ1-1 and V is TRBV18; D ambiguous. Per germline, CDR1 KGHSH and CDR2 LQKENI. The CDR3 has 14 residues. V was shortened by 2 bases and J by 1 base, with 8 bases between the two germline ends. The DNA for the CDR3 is TGTGCCAGCTCACCAGAGGCAGCGAACACTGAAGCTTTCTTT. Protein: CASSPEAANTEAFF.

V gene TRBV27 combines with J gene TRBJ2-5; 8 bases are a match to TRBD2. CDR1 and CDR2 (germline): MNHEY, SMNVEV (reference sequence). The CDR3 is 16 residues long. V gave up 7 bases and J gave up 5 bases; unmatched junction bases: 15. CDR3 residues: CASNPQRGPLLETQYF. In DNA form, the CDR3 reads TGTGCCAGCAATCCCCAGCGGGGGCCCTTACTGGAGACCCAGTACTTC.

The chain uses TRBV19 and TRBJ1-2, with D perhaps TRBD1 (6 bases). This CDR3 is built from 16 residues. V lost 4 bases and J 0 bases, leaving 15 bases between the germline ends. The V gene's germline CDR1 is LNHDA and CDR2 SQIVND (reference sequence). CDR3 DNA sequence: TGTGCCAGTAGTACCGCCCGACAGGAATCTAACTATGGCTACACCTTC. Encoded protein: CASSTARQESNYGYTF.

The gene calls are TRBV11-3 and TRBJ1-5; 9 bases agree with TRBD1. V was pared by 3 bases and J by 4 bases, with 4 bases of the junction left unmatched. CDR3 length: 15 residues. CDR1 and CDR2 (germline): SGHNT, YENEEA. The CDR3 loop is CASSFGQGRNQPQHF. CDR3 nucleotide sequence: TGTGCCAGCAGCTTCGGACAGGGGCGAAATCAGCCCCAGCATTTT.

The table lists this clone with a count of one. The CDR3 DNA follows: TGTGCCAGTAGTCCACCGGACAGGGGCAATCAGCCCCAGCATTTT. Amino acid sequence: CASSPPDRGNQPQHF. The rearrangement joins TRBV19 to TRBJ1-5; 8 bases agree with TRBD1. Per germline, CDR1 LNHDA and CDR2 SQIVND (reference sequence). V shed 5 bases, J shed 2 bases, and the junction held 5 bases outside the gene matches. The CDR3 is 15 residues long.

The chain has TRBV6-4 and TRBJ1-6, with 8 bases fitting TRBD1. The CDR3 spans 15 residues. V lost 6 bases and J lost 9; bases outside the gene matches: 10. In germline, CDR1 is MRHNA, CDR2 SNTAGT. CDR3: CASREDRGSSSPLHF. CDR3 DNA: TGTGCCAGCAGAGAAGACAGGGGATCCTCTTCACCCCTCCACTTT.

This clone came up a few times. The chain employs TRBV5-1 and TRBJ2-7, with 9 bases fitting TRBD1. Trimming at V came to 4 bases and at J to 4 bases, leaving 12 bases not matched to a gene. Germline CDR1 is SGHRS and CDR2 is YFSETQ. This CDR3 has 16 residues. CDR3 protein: CASSGSQGALGYEQYF. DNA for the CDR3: TGCGCCAGCAGCGGTTCACAGGGGGCTCTCGGATACGAGCAGTACTTC.